What follows is one TCR beta chain and its context. Its specificity is not known. This sample was taken from a study of shared clonotypes between healthy human individuals. About the study: Those who served as donors were two women and three men between the ages of 18 and 49.

Findings of the study overall: Relative to memory subsets, naive subsets generally showed larger estimated richness.

For each subset, genomic DNA was distributed in equal portions over several immunoSEQ plates. In the study's own analysis: ImmunoSEQ junction-only sequences lacked quality scores, so their filtering differed. Assay used: immunoSEQ multiplex PCR; TCRdb lists only in-frame clones, some missing. V and J calls and clone size are given by that table; D and trimming were obtained from the DNA. The sample records roughly 2,300,000 clones, under 95% being singletons. The CDR3 runs 13 residues. Germline CDR1 and CDR2: SGHVS and FNYEAQ. V lost 3 bases and J 4 bases, leaving 9 bases between the germline ends. The receptor was derived from a man younger than 35 in good health. Some clones in this sample may be carry-over from other donors' samples. V is TRBV7-6 and J is TRBJ2-5; possibly TRBD1 or TRBD2 for D (7 bases each). Sequenced material: naive CD4+ T cells from PBMCs. Specified subset: CD45RA+ positively selected. The CDR3 DNA reads as TGTGCCAGCAGCTTCAGGGGGGGAGAGACCCAGTACTTC. It codes for CASSFRGGETQYF.